This TCR beta chain was sequenced for a study of tumor and adjacent non-tumor tissue in lung cancer. Looking at the study overall: Patients comprised eleven to twelve adenocarcinoma, a couple of squamous cell carcinoma and 1 small cell lung cancer. Some 4.2 million productive TCRbeta reads were obtained per sample on average.

Study outcomes and limitations: Normal lung showed higher cumulative top 100 clone frequency than tumor.

The library came from three nested PCR rounds adapted from ARM-PCR protocols. TCRdb processed the multiplex PCR reads anew with MiXCR; each CDR3 protein has one entry. This repertoire shows about 76,000 distinct CDR3 sequences, under 70% found once; its top ten account for roughly 12%. In germline, CDR1 is MDHEN, CDR2 SYDVKM. The CDR3 runs 16 residues. RNA was extracted from bulk tissue without any cell sorting. Chemotherapy-naive patients with new lung cancer underwent thoracic surgery in China, August–late 2014. In its sample, this clonotype was seen once. What it recognizes is unknown. A read error may account for a junction end that differs from germline.

The material sequenced was lung tumor tissue. The V call is TRBV28, the J call TRBJ1-5; no firm D call. This TCR derives from a woman in her 70s with non-small cell lung cancer. The chain's CDR3 is CASSPFASPFNQPQYF. The CDR3 region has the DNA TGTGCCAGCAGCCCTTTTGCCAGCCCCTTTAATCAGCCCCAATATTTT.